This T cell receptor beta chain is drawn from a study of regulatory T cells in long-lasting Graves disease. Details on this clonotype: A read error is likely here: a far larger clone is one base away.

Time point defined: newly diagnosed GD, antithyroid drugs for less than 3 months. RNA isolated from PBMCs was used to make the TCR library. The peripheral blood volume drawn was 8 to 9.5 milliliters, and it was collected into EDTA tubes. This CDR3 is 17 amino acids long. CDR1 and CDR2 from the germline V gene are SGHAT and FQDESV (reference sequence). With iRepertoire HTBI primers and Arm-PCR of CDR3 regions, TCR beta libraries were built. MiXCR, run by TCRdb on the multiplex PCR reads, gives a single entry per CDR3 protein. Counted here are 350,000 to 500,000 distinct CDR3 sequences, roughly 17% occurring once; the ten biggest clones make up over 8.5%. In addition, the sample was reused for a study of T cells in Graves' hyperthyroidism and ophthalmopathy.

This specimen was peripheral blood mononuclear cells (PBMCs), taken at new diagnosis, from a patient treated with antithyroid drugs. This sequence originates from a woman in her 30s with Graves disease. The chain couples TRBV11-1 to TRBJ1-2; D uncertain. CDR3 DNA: TGTGCCAGCAGCCCCACTCCCTCCAGGAGCGCTAACTATGGCTACAGCTTC. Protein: CASSPTPSRSANYGYSF.